This T cell receptor beta chain originates from a study of cytomegalovirus exposure and HLA in healthy donors. About the research overall: The 90 to 150 validation repertoires were produced on the same platform as the 670 or so repertoires of the first cohort. This was reported in a later analysis. General observations from the study: A few CMV-associated chains proved CMV antigen-specific in vitro. Altogether, 170 or so TCR beta chains were recorded as cytomegalovirus-associated.

Data came from immunoSEQ multiplex PCR; TCRdb stores just in-frame clones and leaves some out. Of 71,000 or so clones listed, approximately 93% are singletons. Germline loops: CDR1 SNHLY, CDR2 FYNNEI. V lost 6 bases to trimming and J lost 5 bases; unmatched junction nucleotides: 7. This CDR3 spans 15 amino acids. In the case of this clone: Its specificity is unknown.

Sequencing input: PBMCs. The TCR was taken from a woman between 18 and 29 years old in good health and CMV-seropositive. V gene TRBV2 combines with J gene TRBJ2-1, with 10 bases that match TRBD2. CDR3 coding DNA: TGTGCCAGCAGCTTTGGACTAGCGGCGAACAATGAGCAGTTCTTC. Amino acid sequence: CASSFGLAANNEQFF.